What follows are 30 T cell receptor beta chains derived from one specimen sequenced in a study of blood T cell repertoires in COVID-19 (dated by TCRdb to about 2020). The library was produced with the immunoSEQ multiplex PCR assay. TCRdb took over this immuneACCESS table, retaining in-frame rearrangements with V and J assigned. Such tables are incomplete; in checked studies, under half of the missing clones stem from an unresolved V gene, and the remainder is unexplained. This sample lists about 170,000 clones; roughly 84% were detected once. The ten biggest clones cover roughly a tenth of the sample. Sequenced material: peripheral blood. Every receptor here comes from a man between 65 and 85 years old with active or convalescent COVID-19.

The J gene is TRBJ1-4, the V gene TRBV11-2; D perhaps matches TRBD1 (6 bases). The CDR3 runs to 15 residues. V shed 5 bases and J shed 8 bases, with 18 bases lying between them. CDR1 and CDR2 from the germline V gene are SGHAT and FQNNGV. The CDR3 DNA sequence: TGTGCCAGCAGCCCCCGGATACAGGGAAGGGAAAAACTGTTTTTT. Protein: CASSPRIQGREKLFF.

The V and J genes are TRBV28 and TRBJ2-3; D may be TRBD1 (7 bases). CDR1 MDHEN and CDR2 SYDVKM come from the germline V gene. This CDR3 is 14 amino acids long. The germline V and J ends were trimmed by 4 bases and 3 bases, with 11 bases remaining between them. The CDR3 region is CASSSQGGTDTQYF. The CDR3, as DNA: TGTGCCAGCAGTTCCCAGGGGGGAACAGATACGCAGTATTTT.

The chain carries TRBV9 and TRBJ2-3, with D perhaps TRBD2 (6 bases). This CDR3 has 13 residues. Germline CDR1 and CDR2: SGDLS and YYNGEE. Trimming took off 7 bases at V and 5 bases at J, with 14 bases between the two ends. CDR3 DNA sequence: TGTGCCAGCGGGCCCGGGGGTGGAGATACGCAGTATTTT. Amino acid sequence: CASGPGGGDTQYF. Full variable domain (rest looked up from reference TRBV9 and TRBJ2-3): DSGVTQTPKHLITATGQRVTLRCSPRSGDLSVYWYQQSLDQGLQFLIQYYNGEERAKGNILERFSAQQFPDLHSELNLSSLELGDSALYFCASGPGGGDTQYFGPGTRLTVL.

The chain links TRBV3-1 (or the pseudogene TRBV3-2) to TRBJ2-7; D unresolved. Trimming removed 1 base from V and 1 base from J, with 5 bases in between. This CDR3 region has 13 residues. Looked up from germline, CDR1 is LGHDT and CDR2 is YNNKEL (reference sequence). DNA of the CDR3: TGTGCCAGCAGCCAAGGCCAGTCCTACGAGCAGTACTTC. It yields the protein CASSQGQSYEQYF.

The chain employs TRBV27 and TRBJ2-7, with D possibly TRBD1 on 7 matching bases. Germline-derived CDR1 and CDR2 are MNHEY and SMNVEV (reference sequence). Trimming stripped 5 bases from V and 5 bases from J, with 16 bases between. There are 14 residues in the CDR3. The CDR3 is CASSRRQGGHEQYF. CDR3 bases: TGTGCCAGCAGTCGAAGACAGGGAGGACACGAGCAGTACTTC.

The chain recombines TRBV6-5 with TRBJ1-4; TRBD1 aligns across 8 bases. Germline CDR1 MNHEY, CDR2 SVGAGI. Trimming removed 7 bases from V and 8 bases from J; junction bases left unmatched: 9. The CDR3 contains 14 residues. The CDR3 DNA reads as TGTGCCAGCAAGCCCGGACAGGGAAGGGAAAAACTGTTTTTT. As protein: CASKPGQGREKLFF.

The rearrangement links TRBV7-9 to TRBJ2-2; D possibly corresponds to TRBD1 (6 bases). Looked up from germline, CDR1 is SEHNR and CDR2 is FQNEAQ (reference sequence). V lost 6 bases and J lost 4, with 12 bases in between. The length of the CDR3 is 14 residues. In DNA form, the CDR3 reads TGTGCCAGCAGTTTAACAGGGACCACCGGGGAGCTGTTTTTT. This codes for CASSLTGTTGELFF. Filled out from reference TRBV7-9 and TRBJ2-2, the complete variable domain reads DTGVSQNPRHKITKRGQNVTFRCDPISEHNRLYWYRQTLGQGPEFLTYFQNEAQLEKSRLLSDRFSAERPKGSFSTLEIQRTEQGDSAMYLCASSLTGTTGELFFGEGSRLTVL.

The rearrangement uses TRBV10-2 and TRBJ2-2; 7 bases map to TRBD2. The CDR3 totals 16 residues. CDR1 WSHSY and CDR2 SAAADI come from the germline V gene. The ends lost 4 bases at V and 2 bases at J; junction bases unmatched: 7. CDR3 DNA: TGCGCCAGCAGTGGCGGGGGTACGCTAAACACCGGGGAGCTGTTTTTT. The encoded protein is CASSGGGTLNTGELFF.

This chain joins TRBV7-9 and TRBJ2-1; 8 nucleotides agree with TRBD2. Germline V gene lookup returns CDR1 SEHNR and CDR2 FQNEAQ (reference sequence). This CDR3 region has 15 residues. V lost 5 bases and J lost 4; bases outside the gene matches: 7. The CDR3 nucleotides read TGTGCCAGCAGCCCGAGCGGGAGAAGATACAATGAGCAGTTCTTC. This encodes CASSPSGRRYNEQFF.

The chain is built from TRBV19 and TRBJ1-5; tentative D call: TRBD1 (6 bases). The CDR3 is made up of 16 amino acids. Per germline, CDR1 LNHDA and CDR2 SQIVND (reference sequence). V lost 4 bases and J lost 3, with 16 bases in between. CDR3 nucleotide sequence: TGTGCCAGTAGTACTGGGGGGGCAGCCTTCAATCAGCCCCAGCATTTT. It is translated as CASSTGGAAFNQPQHF.

In this sample, this clone turned up a few times. The chain recombines TRBV18 with TRBJ1-6, with 10 bases matching TRBD1. The length of the CDR3 is 14 residues. The germline V gene encodes CDR1 KGHSH and CDR2 LQKENI. J gave up 7 bases and V 6 bases, and 3 bases lay outside the gene matches. In DNA, the CDR3 is TGTGCCAGCTCCGCGACAGGGGGCAATTCACCCCTCCACTTT. This codes for CASSATGGNSPLHF.

The V call is TRBV9, the J call TRBJ1-1; no reliable D call. CDR1 is SGDLS, CDR2 YYNGEE, per germline. The CDR3 extends over 15 amino acids. Between the trimmed V and J ends, which lost 0 bases and 2 bases, there was a span of 11 bases. CDR3 bases: TGTGCCAGCAGCGTAGGGGCCGAGGGTAACACTGAAGCTTTCTTT. Its translation: CASSVGAEGNTEAFF.

Comment on this clone: Other DNA sequences in this sample translate to the same CDR3. This chain joins TRBV28 and TRBJ2-3; maybe TRBD2 (6 bases). Germline assignment: CDR1 MDHEN and CDR2 SYDVKM. The CDR3 is made up of 14 amino acids. V dropped 2 bases and J dropped 0 bases, with 6 bases sitting between them. The CDR3 DNA is TGTGCCAGCAGTTTAGGAGGGAGCACAGATACGCAGTATTTT. Residues: CASSLGGSTDTQYF.

This chain uses TRBV16 with TRBJ1-1; 7 bases align to TRBD1. This CDR3 is 13 amino acids long. V shed 5 bases and J 3 bases; nucleotides not matched to a gene: 3. Looked up from germline, CDR1 is KGHSY and CDR2 is FQNENV. The CDR3 sequence is CASSMTGYTEAFF. CDR3 nucleotides: TGTGCCAGCAGCATGACAGGGTACACTGAAGCTTTCTTT. Full variable domain (missing parts from reference TRBV16 and TRBJ1-1): GEEVAQTPKHLVRGEGQKAKLYCAPIKGHSYVFWYQQVLKNEFKFLISFQNENVFDETGMPKERFSAKCLPNSPCSLEIQATKLEDSAVYFCASSMTGYTEAFFGQGTRLTVV.

The genes are TRBV12-5 and TRBJ2-5, with 8 bases fitting TRBD1. The CDR3 is made up of 15 amino acids. Trimming cost V 2 bases and J 1 base; bases outside gene matches: 3. From germline, CDR1 is LGHNT and CDR2 FRNRAP. CDR3 coding DNA: TGTGCTAGTGGTTTGATGGGGACAGGCCAAGAGACCCAGTACTTC. As protein: CASGLMGTGQETQYF. Filled out from reference TRBV12-5 and TRBJ2-5, the complete variable domain reads DARVTQTPRHKVTEMGQEVTMRCQPILGHNTVFWYRQTMMQGLELLAYFRNRAPLDDSGMPKDRFSAEMPDATLATLKIQPSEPRDSAVYFCASGLMGTGQETQYFGPGTRLLVL.

This chain joins TRBV5-1 and TRBJ2-1; TRBD1 might be the D (6 bases). The length of the CDR3 is 14 residues. Germline V lookup: CDR1 SGHRS, CDR2 YFSETQ. Trimming pared 1 base from V and 5 bases from J, leaving 10 bases between. The CDR3 here is CASSLNRVNNEQFF. The CDR3 DNA follows: TGCGCCAGCAGCTTGAACAGGGTCAACAATGAGCAGTTCTTC.

The chain uses TRBV23-1 and TRBJ1-5, with D perhaps matching TRBD1 (5 bases). TRBV23-1 has ORF status, its function being uncertain. The V and J ends lost 2 bases and 7 bases respectively, with 21 bases between them. The CDR3 contains 17 residues. CDR3 nucleotide sequence: TGCGCCAGCAGTCAACCCCAAGGCGCAGGGTTTGGGCAGCCCCAGCATTTT. It is translated as CASSQPQGAGFGQPQHF.

The rearrangement links TRBV19 to TRBJ1-6, with no clear D. With 1 base removed from V and 6 bases from J, the gap between germline ends came to 10 bases. CDR1 and CDR2 (germline): LNHDA, SQIVND (reference sequence). CDR3 length: 15 amino acids. Here the CDR3 DNA reads TGTGCCAGTAGTATAGGAGCGGTGAGTAATTCACCCCTCCACTTT. Its protein product is CASSIGAVSNSPLHF.

This clone was seen a handful of times. This chain connects TRBV10-2 to TRBJ1-4, with TRBD1 matching 7 bases. The germline V gene encodes CDR1 WSHSY and CDR2 SAAADI. V lost 3 bases and J lost 8; bases outside the gene matches: 9. The CDR3 length is 15 residues. DNA of the CDR3: TGCGCCAGCAGTGAATTAGGGACAGTGGCGGAAAAACTGTTTTTT. Its translation: CASSELGTVAEKLFF.

This rearrangement joins TRBV15 to TRBJ2-3; 8 nucleotides align to TRBD2. Trimming took 0 bases from V and 5 from J; bases not matched to a gene: 13. Germline loops: CDR1 LNHNV, CDR2 YYDKDF (reference sequence). The CDR3 sequence is 18 residues long. The CDR3 nucleotides are TGTGCCACCAGCAGAGATAGGCGGCGAGGCGGGGGGAGAGATACGCAGTATTTT. Protein product: CATSRDRRRGGGRDTQYF. Looking up the rest from reference TRBV15 and TRBJ2-3 gives the full variable domain: DAMVIQNPRYQVTQFGKPVTLSCSQTLNHNVMYWYQQKSSQAPKLLFHYYDKDFNNEADTPDNFQSRRPNTSFCFLDIRSPGLGDTAMYLCATSRDRRRGGGRDTQYFGPGTRLTVL.

The rearrangement uses TRBV6-2 or TRBV6-3 and TRBJ2-7, with D tentatively TRBD1 (5 bases). V lost 0 bases and J lost 5, with 14 bases in between. Germline V gives CDR1 MNHEY, CDR2 SVGEGT. The CDR3 is 15 residues long. CDR3 nucleotide sequence: TGTGCCAGCAGTTACTCGGGGCCACCCGGCCACGAGCAGTACTTC. Encoded protein: CASSYSGPPGHEQYF.

V usage is TRBV30 and J usage is TRBJ2-7, with D possibly matching TRBD2 (5 bases). Per germline, CDR1 GTSNPN and CDR2 SVGIG (reference sequence). The germline V and J ends were trimmed by 4 bases and 0 bases, with 10 bases remaining between them. The CDR3 length is 13 residues. This chain's CDR3 is CAWTPGTSYEQYF. Written as DNA, the CDR3 is TGTGCCTGGACCCCGGGAACCTCCTACGAGCAGTACTTC.

The chain employs TRBV7-9 and TRBJ1-2, with no clear D. CDR3 length: 15 residues. The germline V gene encodes CDR1 SEHNR and CDR2 FQNEAQ (reference sequence). V was pared by 2 bases and J by 0 bases, with 10 bases between. CDR3: CASSLKLGPNYGYTF. DNA for the CDR3: TGTGCCAGCAGCTTAAAGCTGGGCCCTAACTATGGCTACACCTTC.

The rearrangement uses TRBV30 and TRBJ1-2; maybe TRBD1 (6 bases). CDR1 and CDR2 from the germline V gene are GTSNPN and SVGIG (reference sequence). The CDR3 is 13 amino acids. The germline V and J ends were trimmed by 3 bases and 4 bases, with 12 bases remaining between them. The CDR3 sequence: CAWRAGASYGYTF. The CDR3 DNA reads TGTGCCTGGAGAGCAGGGGCTAGCTATGGCTACACCTTC.

The chain uses TRBV28 and TRBJ2-7, with 9 positions matching TRBD1. CDR1 is MDHEN and CDR2 is SYDVKM in the germline V gene. V dropped 0 bases and J dropped 2; count of bases not matched to a gene: 5. The CDR3 loop spans 16 amino acids. Here the CDR3 reads CASSLWGGTGTYEQYF. CDR3 sequence (DNA): TGTGCCAGCAGTTTATGGGGTGGGACAGGGACCTACGAGCAGTACTTC.

This chain uses TRBV6-5 with TRBJ1-4, with D hard to call. CDR1 is MNHEY and CDR2 is SVGAGI in the germline V gene. The ends were cut back, 3 bases at V and 5 bases at J, with 10 bases in the middle. The CDR3 has 14 residues. In DNA, the CDR3 is TGTGCCAGCAGTTATCAACACGGGAATGAAAAACTGTTTTTT. It specifies CASSYQHGNEKLFF.

The V and J genes are TRBV9 and TRBJ1-2, with a possible D match to TRBD1 (5 bases). V was pared by 5 bases and J by 3 bases, with 14 bases between. The CDR3 has 14 residues. The V gene's germline CDR1 is SGDLS and CDR2 YYNGEE. DNA of the CDR3: TGTGCCAGCAGTGTGGGTAGGGGCGACTATGGCTACACCTTC. Translating it yields CASSVGRGDYGYTF.

This chain uses TRBV30 with TRBJ1-4, with D maybe TRBD1 (5 bases). V gave up 1 base and J gave up 15 bases, with 21 bases separating them. The germline CDR1 and CDR2 sequences are GTSNPN and SVGIG (reference sequence). This CDR3 region has 14 residues. For the CDR3, the DNA is TGTGCCTGGAGTGACTTTCATGGGGCTATTAGGGTGTTTTTT. This translates into CAWSDFHGAIRVFF.

The chain carries TRBV29-1 and TRBJ1-4, with 7 nucleotides matching TRBD1. Germline loops: CDR1 SQVTM, CDR2 ANQGSEA. The V segment lost 5 bases and the J segment 3 bases; nucleotides outside the gene matches: 6. The CDR3 extends over 14 amino acids. DNA for the CDR3: TGCAGCGTTCTTGGGGACAGACCTAATGAAAAACTGTTTTTT. This codes for CSVLGDRPNEKLFF. Together with reference TRBV29-1 and TRBJ1-4, the CDR3 gives the full variable domain: SAVISQKPSRDICQRGTSLTIQCQVDSQVTMMFWYRQQPGQSLTLIATANQGSEATYESGFVIDKFPISRPNLTFSTLTVSNMSPEDSSIYLCSVLGDRPNEKLFFGSGTQLSVL.

This sequence joins TRBV9 and TRBJ1-1; no clear D. Germline CDR1 and CDR2: SGDLS and YYNGEE. Trimming left V 2 bases short and J 3 bases short, with 23 bases between. This CDR3 has 18 residues. The CDR3 sequence: CASSVGLTPAPRDTEAFF. CDR3 DNA: TGTGCCAGCAGCGTCGGGTTGACTCCCGCCCCACGGGACACTGAAGCTTTCTTT.